Below are 29 T cell receptor beta chains sequenced from a single sample in a study of early T cells in non-severe SARS-CoV-2 infection. TCRdb independently ran MiXCR on the 5' RACE reads; one entry per CDR3 protein. The profile shows about 30,000 distinct CDR3 sequences, 5% to 6.5% of them singletons. The specimen sequenced was whole blood. The source of these receptors is an adult who was a healthcare worker with PCR-confirmed SARS-CoV-2 infection or an uninfected control (not recorded which).

This clonotype has only a few counts. This sequence joins TRBV7-9 and TRBJ2-1; D not resolved. The germline V gene has CDR1 SEHNR and CDR2 FQNEAQ (reference sequence). Trimming took 1 base from V and 6 from J, leaving 13 bases between them. The CDR3 is 15 residues long. The DNA of the CDR3 is TGTGCCAGCAGCTTAGGTAGCCCGGACCCCAATGAGCAGTTCTTC. It is translated as CASSLGSPDPNEQFF.

This chain uses TRBV12-3 or TRBV12-4 with TRBJ1-3; a possible D gene is TRBD1 (6 bases). The ends were cut back, 5 bases at V and 5 bases at J, with 19 bases in the middle. This CDR3 region has 16 residues. CDR3 DNA sequence: TGTGCCAGCAGTCCGCTTAGGGGGAAGCTCAGAAACACCATATATTTT. It specifies CASSPLRGKLRNTIYF.

This clonotype has a handful of counts. The chain carries TRBV4-1 and TRBJ2-1; D not certain. This CDR3 has 16 amino acids. In germline, CDR1 is MGHRA, CDR2 YSYEKL. Trimming stripped 0 bases from V and 3 bases from J, with 12 bases between. Here the CDR3 reads CASSQDASRRYNEQFF. CDR3 bases: TGCGCCAGCAGCCAAGACGCTAGTAGGCGCTACAATGAGCAGTTCTTC.

There are many counts of this clonotype. J is TRBJ1-5 and V is TRBV28, with D tentatively TRBD1 (6 bases). Deletions cut 9 bases from V and 0 bases from J, with 21 bases between. There are 17 residues in the CDR3. Germline V gene data show CDR1 as MDHEN and CDR2 as SYDVKM. Here the CDR3 reads CASRTGRIQYSNQPQHF. As DNA, the CDR3 is TGTGCCAGTAGAACAGGGCGAATACAATATAGCAATCAGCCCCAGCATTTT.

The sample holds many counts of this clonotype. The V and J genes are TRBV2 and TRBJ2-1; D assignment may be TRBD1 or TRBD2 (5 bases each). The germline CDR1 and CDR2 sequences are SNHLY and FYNNEI. Trimming removed 7 bases from V and 6 bases from J, with 16 bases in between. The CDR3 length is 14 residues. The CDR3 DNA reads as TGTGCCAGCACCAAGGTGGGACCAGTCAATGAGCAGTTCTTC. Amino acids: CASTKVGPVNEQFF.

DNA of the CDR3: TGTGCCAGCAGTGAGTCGGCAGGCTCTATCACCGGGGAGCTGTTTTTT. Protein product: CASSESAGSITGELFF. This rearrangement joins TRBV2 to TRBJ2-2, with D unresolved. Per the germline V gene, CDR1 is SNHLY and CDR2 is FYNNEI. V lost 3 bases and J 4 bases, leaving 15 bases between the germline ends. This CDR3 region has 16 residues.

The rearrangement links TRBV5-5 to TRBJ1-1; D not certain. The germline V gene has CDR1 SGHKS and CDR2 YYEKEE (reference sequence). With 4 bases removed from V and 0 bases from J, the gap between germline ends came to 19 bases. This CDR3 comprises 17 residues. CDR3 in DNA: TGTGCCAGCAGCGCCGCAACTATCCGGGTCCTGAACACTGAAGCTTTCTTT. Residues: CASSAATIRVLNTEAFF. Based on the CDR3 plus reference TRBV5-5 and TRBJ1-1, the full variable domain is DAGVTQSPTHLIKTRGQQVTLRCSPISGHKSVSWYQQVLGQGPQFIFQYYEKEERGRGNFPDRFSARQFPNYSSELNVNALLLGDSALYLCASSAATIRVLNTEAFFGQGTRLTVV.

A few counts support this clonotype. The V and J genes are TRBV29-1 and TRBJ2-1; 11 positions match TRBD2. V was pared by 2 bases and J by 7 bases, with 4 bases of the junction left unmatched. CDR3 length equals 14 residues. CDR1 SQVTM and CDR2 ANQGSEA come from the germline V gene. The CDR3 region is CSVEIAGGPNEQFF. The CDR3 nucleotides read TGCAGCGTTGAAATAGCGGGAGGGCCGAATGAGCAGTTCTTC.

The V call is TRBV9, the J call TRBJ1-3; a weak D match, TRBD1 (6 bases). Germline values: CDR1 SGDLS, CDR2 YYNGEE. This CDR3 contains 14 residues. The V end was cut by 3 bases, the J end by 0 bases, with 7 bases between. CDR3 amino acids: CASSEGGSGNTIYF. CDR3 bases: TGTGCCAGCAGCGAGGGGGGCTCTGGAAACACCATATATTTT.

The chain joins TRBV27 to TRBJ2-7, with 12 bases lining up with TRBD2. The CDR3 sequence is 16 residues long. With V trimmed by 5 bases and J by 1 base, 6 bases remained unmatched. Germline assignment: CDR1 MNHEY and CDR2 SMNVEV (reference sequence). The DNA of the CDR3 is TGTGCCAGCAGTCCTGCGACTAGCGGGAGATCCTACGAGCAGTACTTC. Its translation is CASSPATSGRSYEQYF.

This clonotype has at least ten counts. J is TRBJ2-2 and V is TRBV10-1; 7 positions match TRBD1. The CDR3 length is 15 residues. J was trimmed by 6 bases and V by 0 bases; bases with no gene match: 4. Germline CDR1 WNHNN, CDR2 SYGVQD (reference sequence). This chain's CDR3 is CASSESKTGSGELFF. CDR3 coding DNA: TGCGCCAGCAGTGAGTCAAAGACAGGGTCCGGGGAGCTGTTTTTT.

This chain links TRBV5-6 with TRBJ1-4, with a possible D match to TRBD1 (6 bases). The germline V gene encodes CDR1 SGHDT and CDR2 YYEEEE. Trimming took off 4 bases at V and 6 bases at J, with 13 bases between the two ends. The CDR3 extends over 14 amino acids. The CDR3 DNA sequence: TGTGCCAGCAGCCAACAGGGAGCGGATGAAAAACTGTTTTTT. Protein: CASSQQGADEKLFF.

In its sample, this clonotype was seen many times. This rearrangement joins TRBV20-1 to TRBJ2-1, with D perhaps TRBD2 (6 bases). Trimming left V 3 bases short and J 2 bases short, with 14 bases between. Germline V gene sequence: CDR1 DFQATT, CDR2 SNEGSKA (reference sequence). The CDR3 covers 15 residues. In DNA, the CDR3 is TGCAGTGCTAGTTCCGGGAGAAGGGCCTACAATGAGCAGTTCTTC. Amino acid sequence: CSASSGRRAYNEQFF.

The V and J genes are TRBV4-3 and TRBJ2-7; 9 bases align to TRBD1. The germline V gene has CDR1 LGHNA and CDR2 YSLEER. CDR3 length equals 15 residues. V gave up 5 bases and J gave up 1 base; unmatched junction bases: 6. CDR3 nucleotide sequence: TGCGCCAGCAGCACAGGGGGCGCAGCGTCCTACGAGCAGTACTTC. Encoded protein: CASSTGGAASYEQYF.

This clonotype appeared a few times. The chain employs TRBV6-2 or TRBV6-3 and TRBJ2-7; 9 bases fit TRBD1. The CDR3 is made up of 16 amino acids. Germline V gene data show CDR1 as MNHEY and CDR2 as SVGEGT. Unmatched junction bases numbered 10, after V lost 3 bases and J lost 4 bases. The CDR3 is CASSYTDRGNLYEQYF. Written as DNA, the CDR3 is TGTGCCAGCAGTTATACCGACAGGGGGAATCTTTACGAGCAGTACTTC.

Many counts were recorded for this clonotype. This chain connects TRBV19 to TRBJ1-1; 7 nucleotides line up with TRBD1. Germline CDR1 reads LNHDA; CDR2 reads SQIVND (reference sequence). This CDR3 has 15 residues. V was pared by 7 bases and J by 3 bases, with 11 bases of the junction left unmatched. CDR3 loop: CASKLRGGSHTEAFF. The CDR3 nucleotides are TGTGCCAGTAAATTGAGAGGGGGCTCCCACACTGAAGCTTTCTTT.

This clonotype has more than one count but fewer than ten. The chain recombines TRBV20-1 with TRBJ2-2; D is undetermined. The CDR3 has 13 residues. V shed 7 bases and J shed 7 bases, with 16 bases lying between them. Germline V CDR1 and CDR2: DFQATT, SNEGSKA (reference sequence). Written as DNA, the CDR3 is TGCAGTGTTAGGAGCCCGTTCGGCGGGGAGCTGTTTTTT. It specifies CSVRSPFGGELFF.

This clonotype came up many times. V usage is TRBV19 and J usage is TRBJ2-6, with a weak D call TRBD1 (5 bases). The CDR3 consists of 17 residues. Trimming shortened V by 10 bases and J by 2 bases, and 21 bases separated the two germline ends. CDR1 is LNHDA, CDR2 SQIVND, per germline (reference sequence). CDR3: CATQDSPSPAGANVLTF. DNA for the CDR3: TGTGCCACTCAAGACAGCCCCTCCCCAGCTGGGGCCAACGTCCTGACTTTC. Using reference TRBV19 and TRBJ2-6 for the parts outside the CDR3, the full variable domain is DGGITQSPKYLFRKEGQNVTLSCEQNLNHDAMYWYRQDPGQGLRLIYYSQIVNDFQKGDIAEGYSVSREKKESFPLTVTSAQKNPTAFYLCATQDSPSPAGANVLTFGAGSRLTVL.

This chain links TRBV7-2 with TRBJ1-1; 9 bases align to TRBD1. The CDR3 is made up of 14 amino acids. V lost 5 bases and J lost 4; bases outside the gene matches: 5. Germline V gives CDR1 SGHTA, CDR2 FQGNSA. For the CDR3, the DNA is TGTGCCAGCAGCCTAGGGACAGGGACCACTGAAGCTTTCTTT. This codes for CASSLGTGTTEAFF.

This clonotype was seen at least ten times. This chain connects TRBV5-1 to TRBJ2-1; 7 bases are shared with TRBD2. The germline gives CDR1 SGHRS, CDR2 YFSETQ. CDR3 length equals 13 residues. J gave up 3 bases and V 7 bases, and 4 bases lay outside the gene matches. CDR3 DNA: TGCGCCAGCTCGCGGGAGAACTACAATGAGCAGTTCTTC. Protein: CASSRENYNEQFF.

At least ten counts were recorded for this clonotype. This chain connects TRBV6-5 to TRBJ1-4; possibly TRBD1 for D (5 bases). Germline V gene sequence: CDR1 MNHEY, CDR2 SVGAGI. V lost 2 bases to trimming and J lost 7 bases, with 8 bases between them. The CDR3 runs to 13 residues. The CDR3 loop reads CASSYRGREKLFF. CDR3 DNA: TGTGCCAGCAGTTACAGGGGACGTGAAAAACTGTTTTTT.

This rearrangement joins TRBV7-2 to TRBJ2-5, with D uncertain. Germline V gene sequence: CDR1 SGHTA, CDR2 FQGNSA. The CDR3 is made up of 14 amino acids. With 2 bases removed from V and 1 base from J, the gap between germline ends came to 8 bases. The CDR3 coding sequence is TGTGCCAGCAGCTTACTTGATACCCAAGAGACCCAGTACTTC. Translated, it gives CASSLLDTQETQYF.

There are a few counts of this clonotype. The genes are TRBV16 and TRBJ2-7, with TRBD1 identical over 10 bases. The trim removed 4 bases at V and 4 bases at J, leaving 4 bases unmatched. The CDR3 sequence is 14 residues long. CDR1 is KGHSY, CDR2 FQNENV, per germline. CDR3 loop: CASSPTGQGYEQYF. CDR3 nucleotide sequence: TGTGCCAGCAGCCCGACGGGACAGGGGTACGAGCAGTACTTC. The full variable domain, its missing parts supplied by reference TRBV16 and TRBJ2-7, is GEEVAQTPKHLVRGEGQKAKLYCAPIKGHSYVFWYQQVLKNEFKFLISFQNENVFDETGMPKERFSAKCLPNSPCSLEIQATKLEDSAVYFCASSPTGQGYEQYFGPGTRLTVT.

Details on this clonotype: This clone may be a read error of a much larger clone one base away. The V gene is TRBV10-2, the J gene TRBJ1-1; possible D gene TRBD1, 6 bases. Germline lookup yields CDR1 WSHSY and CDR2 SAAADI. The CDR3 sequence is 14 residues long. The CDR3 DNA reads as TGCGTCAGCAGGGCGGGACACTCGAACACTGAAGCTTTCTTT. It is translated as CVSRAGHSNTEAFF.

This clonotype has ten or more counts. The genes are TRBV28 and TRBJ2-1, with unresolved D. The CDR3 length is 12 residues. Trimming pared 2 bases from V and 6 bases from J, leaving 5 bases between. CDR1 is MDHEN, CDR2 SYDVKM, per germline. The CDR3 reads CASSLVVNEQFF. In nucleotides, the CDR3 is TGTGCCAGCAGTTTAGTGGTCAATGAGCAGTTCTTC.

At least ten counts were recorded for this clonotype. The V and J genes are TRBV27 and TRBJ1-2, with D possibly TRBD1 on 5 matching bases. The CDR3 totals 13 residues. The germline V gene encodes CDR1 MNHEY and CDR2 SMNVEV (reference sequence). V was pared by 5 bases and J by 6 bases, with 13 bases between. This CDR3 is CASSTTGIDGYTF. The CDR3 DNA reads as TGTGCCAGCAGTACAACAGGTATCGATGGCTACACCTTC.

This clonotype was observed at least ten times. The CDR3 DNA reads as TGTGCCAGCAGCTCAATGGAACCCGCGAACACCGGGGAGCTGTTTTTT. It yields the protein CASSSMEPANTGELFF. The chain joins TRBV28 to TRBJ2-2; unclear D gene. Trimming stripped 6 bases from V and 0 bases from J, with 14 bases between. This CDR3 has 16 amino acids. Germline V gives CDR1 MDHEN, CDR2 SYDVKM.

On this clonotype: Mismatch with germline at one junction end may stem from a read error. The chain joins TRBV10-2 to TRBJ2-5; 7 bases are shared with TRBD2. CDR1 WSHSY and CDR2 SAAADI come from the germline V gene. The CDR3 consists of 13 residues. CDR3 DNA: TGCGCCAGCAGACTCGCGGGAGAAGAGACCCAGAACTTC. It codes for CASRLAGEETQNF.

This clonotype has ten or more counts. V and J are TRBV6-5 and TRBJ2-5, with a tentative D call TRBD1 (5 bases). Deletions cut 0 bases from V and 7 bases from J, with 18 bases between. This CDR3 comprises 16 residues. Germline V gene sequence: CDR1 MNHEY, CDR2 SVGAGI. CDR3 loop: CASSYSQGAALGTQYF. CDR3 bases: TGTGCCAGCAGTTACTCCCAGGGTGCCGCGTTAGGGACCCAGTACTTC.